This is a list of T cell receptor beta chains from one sample in a study of T cells in Graves' hyperthyroidism and ophthalmopathy. A single record per CDR3 protein comes from TCRdb applying MiXCR to the multiplex PCR reads. Among fewer than 650,000 distinct CDR3 sequences listed, 14% to 15% were seen once. The sequencing sample was made of blood. The receptors originated from a woman between 40 and 50 years old with Graves' ophthalmopathy. CDR3s include the opening cysteine and the closing phenylalanine or tryptophan. D genes are given only for firm matches. Not all rows give a size; the values are once, few, many and, for expanded clones, a class.

clone_size,v_call,d_call,j_call,cdr3_nt,cdr3_aa
few,TRBV5-6,-,TRBJ1-2,TGTGCCAGCAGCTTGGAGCGGGACTACTTATATGGCTACACCTTC,CASSLERDYLYGYTF
many,TRBV6-2/TRBV6-3,-,TRBJ2-6,TGTGCCAGCAGTTACGGTAGTAGCTCTGGGGCCAACGTCCTGACTTTC,CASSYGSSSGANVLTF
many,TRBV28,TRBD1,TRBJ2-7,TGTGCCAGCTCCCCCGGGGACAGGGACATCGGGCAGTACTTC,CASSPGDRDIGQYF
many,TRBV20-1,TRBD1,TRBJ2-4,TGCAGTGCGCCGACAGGGAACATTCAGTACTTC,CSAPTGNIQYF
-,TRBV30,-,TRBJ2-2,TGTGCCTGGAGTCCGGGGATACCGAACACCGGGGAGCTGTTTTTT,CAWSPGIPNTGELFF
few,TRBV4-1,TRBD1,TRBJ1-1,TGCGCCAGCAGCCCAGGGGGACAGTTGAACACTGAAGCTTTCTTT,CASSPGGQLNTEAFF
few,TRBV9,-,TRBJ1-6,TGTGCCAGCAGCGCGGGACCGATTAATTCACCCCTCCACTTT,CASSAGPINSPLHF
few,TRBV10-3,-,TRBJ2-1,TGTGCCATCAGTGATGCCGGCAAAAATGAGCAGTTCTTC,CAISDAGKNEQFF
many,TRBV11-1,-,TRBJ2-7,TGTGCCAGCAGCTGGTACCGGGACTCCACGGGAGAGCAGTACTTC,CASSWYRDSTGEQYF
many,TRBV6-1,-,TRBJ1-5,TGTGCCAGCAGCCCGCGCGCCAATCAGCCCCAGCATTTT,CASSPRANQPQHF
many,TRBV28,-,TRBJ2-7,TGTGCCAGCAGTGGTGTAATCGGGAGCCGCTCCTACGAGCAGTACTTC,CASSGVIGSRSYEQYF
many,TRBV6-2/TRBV6-3,TRBD1,TRBJ2-7,TGTGCCAGCAGTCCCGAGGGACAGGGTAGGGACGAGCAGTACTTC,CASSPEGQGRDEQYF
many,TRBV12-3/TRBV12-4,-,TRBJ2-5,TGTGCCAGCAGTCAAACGGGGTGGGGGGAGACCCAGTACTTC,CASSQTGWGETQYF
many,TRBV6-5,TRBD2,TRBJ2-5,TGTGCCAGCAGTTACAAGGGACAGGGAACTAGCGGGAGTTTAGAGACCCAGTACTTC,CASSYKGQGTSGSLETQYF
few,TRBV18,-,TRBJ1-2,TGTGCCAGCTCTGGGGCAGTTAACTATGGCTACACCTTC,CASSGAVNYGYTF
-,TRBV24-1,TRBD2,TRBJ2-2,TGTGCCACCTGGGGACTAGCCGGAAACACCGGGAAGCTGTTTTTT,CATWGLAGNTGKLFF
-,TRBV7-9,-,TRBJ1-2,TGTGCCAGCAGTCCCTTCTCGCGCCCCTATGGCTACACCTTC,CASSPFSRPYGYTF
many,TRBV28,-,TRBJ2-2,TGTGCCAGCAGTTTATTCGGGATGACGAACACCGGGGAGCTGTTTTTT,CASSLFGMTNTGELFF
many,TRBV2,TRBD1,TRBJ1-1,TGTGCCAGCAGAGCAAACAGGGGGACAGAAGCTTTCTTT,CASRANRGTEAFF
many,TRBV11-2,TRBD2,TRBJ2-7,TGTGCCAGCAGCTTAGGGGGACTAGCGGGCCTTAGCTCCTACGAGCAGTACTTC,CASSLGGLAGLSSYEQYF
many,TRBV29-1,-,TRBJ2-7,TGCAGCGTTGTGGCAGGCCTTACCTACGAGCAGTACTTC,CSVVAGLTYEQYF
many,TRBV11-2,TRBD2,TRBJ2-7,TGTGCCAGCAGCTTATGGACTAGCGGGATCTCCTACGAGCAGTACTTC,CASSLWTSGISYEQYF
-,TRBV11-1,-,TRBJ1-1,TGTGCCAGCAGCTTCGGGGCGGGGTTCGAGAACACTGAAGCTTTCTTT,CASSFGAGFENTEAFF
many,TRBV6-1,-,TRBJ2-5,TGTGCCAGCAGGGAAATATTGGGGCAAGAGACCCAGTACTTC,CASREILGQETQYF
-,TRBV12-3/TRBV12-4,-,TRBJ1-5,TGTGCCAGCAGATGGGGTTCTCGTCAGCCCCAGCATTTT,CASRWGSRQPQHF
-,TRBV28,TRBD2,TRBJ2-5,TGTGCCAGCAGCCTCGGACTAGCGGCAAGTTTGATAGAGACCCAGTACTTC,CASSLGLAASLIETQYF
many,TRBV7-3,-,TRBJ2-5,TGTGCCAGCAGCTTAAATGGGGCCGGCAGTGAGACCCAGTACTTC,CASSLNGAGSETQYF
many,TRBV6-2/TRBV6-3,TRBD2,TRBJ2-7,TGTGCCAGCAGTATCCTTCTAGCGGGGAAACACCGAGGCTCCTACGAGCAGTACTTC,CASSILLAGKHRGSYEQYF
many,TRBV14,TRBD2,TRBJ2-5,TGTGCCAGCAGCCAAGACCTAGCGGGAGGGCAACAAGAGACCCAGTACTTC,CASSQDLAGGQQETQYF
many,TRBV7-2,-,TRBJ2-4,TGTGCCAGCAGCTCAAAGTGGGATGGGGGCCTACTAGCCAAAAACATTCAGTACTTC,CASSSKWDGGLLAKNIQYF
-,TRBV24-1,TRBD1,TRBJ1-2,TGTGCCACCAGTGATCCGACAGGGCGCAACTATGGCTACACCTTC,CATSDPTGRNYGYTF
-,TRBV2,-,TRBJ1-5,TGTGCCAGCAGTGTTGTCGGGATTAATCAGCCCCAGCATTTT,CASSVVGINQPQHF
many,TRBV27,-,TRBJ2-7,TGTGCCAGCAGTTTATCGGCGGAGAGCTCCTACGAGCAGTACTTC,CASSLSAESSYEQYF
many,TRBV18,TRBD2,TRBJ2-5,TGTGCCAGCTCACCAACGAGCGGGAGGAGAGAGACCCAGTACTTC,CASSPTSGRRETQYF
-,TRBV7-9,-,TRBJ1-2,TGTGCCAGCAGCTTTGGTCAGCAGGATGGCTACACCTTC,CASSFGQQDGYTF
-,TRBV6-1,-,TRBJ1-2,TGTGCCAGCAGTGAAAATGGAGCGGACGGCTACACCTTC,CASSENGADGYTF
-,TRBV18,-,TRBJ2-5,TGTGCCAGCTCCCGGAGCTTCACGGAGCGGGAAGAGACCCAGTACTTC,CASSRSFTEREETQYF
-,TRBV6-1,TRBD2,TRBJ2-4,TGTGCCAGCAGGGAAGCGGGAGGGAACATTCAGTACTTC,CASREAGGNIQYF
many,TRBV20-1,-,TRBJ1-5,TGCAGTGCCGTCCACGGTAGTTCACCAAATCAGCCCCAGCATTTT,CSAVHGSSPNQPQHF
many,TRBV6-1,-,TRBJ2-7,TGTGCCAGCAGTATGGGACCAGGGTTCTGGGCCTACGAGCAGTACTTC,CASSMGPGFWAYEQYF
-,TRBV4-1,TRBD1,TRBJ1-4,TGCGCCAGCAGCCAAGATCCGACAGGGCGGGAAAAACTGTTTTTT,CASSQDPTGREKLFF
many,TRBV30,-,TRBJ2-5,TGTGCCTGGAGTGCTCCGACAGGGAGGGTTTGGGAGACCCAGTACTTC,CAWSAPTGRVWETQYF
many,TRBV12-3/TRBV12-4,TRBD2,TRBJ2-7,TGTGCCAGCGGCGGGAGCGTCCCCTACGAGCAGTACTTC,CASGGSVPYEQYF
many,TRBV20-1,-,TRBJ2-7,TGCAGCCAGGCGGGACAGTACGAGCAGTACTTC,CSQAGQYEQYF
many,TRBV28,-,TRBJ1-1,TGTGCCACAGCGGGACGGGAGGGAGCGAACACTGAAGCTTTCTTT,CATAGREGANTEAFF
-,TRBV7-2,-,TRBJ2-7,TGTGCCAGCAGCCCCGGGACTCTCTCCTACGAGCAGTACTTC,CASSPGTLSYEQYF
many,TRBV28,-,TRBJ1-3,TGTGCCAGCAGCCTCCTTGGGGGGGCTGGAAACACCATATATTTT,CASSLLGGAGNTIYF
many,TRBV20-1,-,TRBJ2-2,TGCAGTGCTAGAGGCACAGGGAGGTCGAACACCGGGGAGCTGTTTTTT,CSARGTGRSNTGELFF
many,TRBV5-1,-,TRBJ1-1,TGCGCCAGCAGCGGCACCGGCCACACTGAAGCTTTCTTT,CASSGTGHTEAFF
many,TRBV12-3/TRBV12-4,-,TRBJ2-2,TGTGCCAGCAGCCGATCTTCGGGACTGGGGACCGGGGAGCTGTTTTTT,CASSRSSGLGTGELFF
-,TRBV6-5,TRBD1,TRBJ2-5,TGTGCCAGCAGTTCTGCCGGGGGACAGGGGGGAGAGACCCAGTACTTC,CASSSAGGQGGETQYF
many,TRBV20-1,-,TRBJ2-1,TGCAGTGCCGACCCACTAGCTAGGAGCTCCTACAATGAGCAGTTCTTC,CSADPLARSSYNEQFF
many,TRBV5-1,-,TRBJ2-7,TGCGCCAGCAGCTCCCAGACGGGATTGGGGGAGCAGTACTTC,CASSSQTGLGEQYF
-,TRBV20-1,TRBD1,TRBJ2-4,TGCAGTGCTAGAGGGGGACAGGGGGCGTCCGGAAACATTCAGTACTTC,CSARGGQGASGNIQYF
-,TRBV6-5,-,TRBJ1-5,TGTGCCAGCAGTTACAGTATAAATGAGTTTCAGCCCCAGCATTTT,CASSYSINEFQPQHF
many,TRBV6-5,-,TRBJ1-1,TGTGCCAGCAGTTCACAGGGATCCACTGAAGCTTTCTTT,CASSSQGSTEAFF
many,TRBV3-1,-,TRBJ2-5,TGTGCCAGCAGCGACAAGGGGGGTGGTGAGACCCAGTACTTC,CASSDKGGGETQYF
few,TRBV28,TRBD1,TRBJ1-6,TGTGCCAGCAGTTTAGGGGACAGGGGGTTCTCACCCCTCCACTTT,CASSLGDRGFSPLHF
many,TRBV20-1,TRBD1,TRBJ1-2,TGCAGTGCTAGAGAGTTAGGGGGCCGCTATGGCTACACCTTC,CSARELGGRYGYTF